This TCR beta chain stems from a study of CD8+ T cells in alopecia areata. Regarding the study as a whole: Lesional scalp, especially alopecia totalis/universalis, showed higher clonality than normal scalp. TCR sharing across patients was less clear than in mice, possibly HLA-related.

cDNA reverse transcribed from extracted RNA served as the sequencing template. Repertoires were generated with immunoSEQ multiplex PCR, while TCRdb's copy carries only in-frame clones and drops some. The sample comprises 110,000 or so clones, around two fifths of which are singletons, and 3.1% rests with the top ten. Germline V CDR1 and CDR2: SGHNT, YYREEE (reference sequence). The ends were cut back, 5 bases at V and 0 bases at J, with 12 bases in the middle. The CDR3 has 14 residues. Only a few counts were recorded for this clone. Its specificity is unknown. Alopecia areata patients gave lesional scalp punch biopsies and peripheral blood samples.

This TCR derives from a human donor with alopecia areata. The specimen sequenced was CD4+ T cells sorted from blood. This chain joins TRBV5-4 and TRBJ2-7; D ambiguous. CDR3 nucleotide sequence: TGTGCCAGCAGTCCTCCTCCCCCCTCCTACGAGCAGTACTTC. Translating gives CASSPPPPSYEQYF.